This T cell receptor (beta chain) was recovered during a study of T cell changes during pregnancy in multiple sclerosis. This CDR3 region has 15 residues. Trimming shortened V by 0 bases and J by 0 bases, and 9 bases separated the two germline ends. The germline CDR1 and CDR2 sequences are SGHDT and YYEEEE. The method was immunoSEQ multiplex PCR; TCRdb's version includes in-frame clones alone and lacks a portion of them. The repertoire holds tens of thousands of clones, with roughly nine tenths as singletons. The chain has TRBV5-6 and TRBJ2-5; D is uncertain. This material consisted of CD8+ T cells from peripheral blood mononuclear cells, taken before pregnancy. The receptor was derived from a female donor with multiple sclerosis, enrolled in a pregnancy study. The CDR3 loop is CASSLVLENQETQYF. DNA of the CDR3: TGTGCCAGCAGCTTGGTTTTAGAGAACCAAGAGACCCAGTACTTC.